In this sample, the clone carrying this TCR beta chain turned up a few times. Generated by immunoSEQ multiplex PCR, the TCRdb table keeps only in-frame clones and is missing some. The profile shows 40,000 to 45,000 clones, nearly 85% of them singletons. These data belong to a study of radiation and T cells in renal cell carcinoma. Time point: blood 4 weeks post-SBRT, at nephrectomy. Treatment defined: 15 Gy SBRT to primary tumor, nephrectomy 4 weeks later. Radiation-treated patients gave blood at baseline, week 2 and week 4. The CDR3 runs to 15 residues. V shed 7 bases, J shed 2 bases, and the junction held 10 bases outside the gene matches. Germline CDR1 and CDR2: MNHEY and SVGAGI.

The receptor was derived from a woman in her 70s with renal cell carcinoma. Sequenced here: blood, sampled from a patient whose treatment included radiotherapy and nephrectomy. This chain connects TRBV6-5 to TRBJ2-7; 8 bases align to TRBD2. The CDR3 nucleotides are TGTGCCAGCAAGATTACTAGCGGCCCTGCCTACGAGCAGTACTTC. This sequence encodes CASKITSGPAYEQYF.